These 13 T cell receptor beta chains originate from one sample sequenced in a study of blood T cell repertoires in COVID-19. Some clones are missing from TCRdb's copy, which holds only in-frame ones; the method was immunoSEQ multiplex PCR. The sample gives around 39,000 clones, roughly 85% of which show up once; just under 8.5% is in the top ten. The sample comprised peripheral blood. All receptors derive from a man aged 55 to 70 with active COVID-19.

The chain recombines TRBV21-1 with TRBJ1-1. TRBV21-1 has pseudogene status. The CDR3 has 15 amino acids. The CDR3 bases are TGTGCCAGCAGCAAGCGGGGCTCTATGGACACTGAAGCTTTCTTT. Encoded protein: CASSKRGSMDTEAFF.

The chain uses TRBV19 and TRBJ2-7; 8 bases line up with TRBD1. From germline, CDR1 is LNHDA and CDR2 SQIVND (reference sequence). With V trimmed by 8 bases and J by 3 bases, 6 bases remained unmatched. CDR3 length: 13 residues. The CDR3 bases are TGTGCCAGTTCCAGGACAGGGAACTACGAGCAGTACTTC. Amino acid sequence: CASSRTGNYEQYF. Full variable domain (outside the CDR3, taken from reference TRBV19 and TRBJ2-7): DGGITQSPKYLFRKEGQNVTLSCEQNLNHDAMYWYRQDPGQGLRLIYYSQIVNDFQKGDIAEGYSVSREKKESFPLTVTSAQKNPTAFYLCASSRTGNYEQYFGPGTRLTVT.

This clone was seen once. The genes are TRBV4-1 and TRBJ2-7; TRBD1 might be the D (6 bases). Looked up from germline, CDR1 is MGHRA and CDR2 is YSYEKL. Trimming pared 4 bases from V and 4 bases from J, leaving 14 bases between. The CDR3 runs 14 residues. Here the CDR3 reads CASSPPGTHYEQYF. The CDR3 DNA sequence: TGCGCCAGCAGCCCCCCCGGGACACATTACGAGCAGTACTTC.

This chain uses TRBV6-5 with TRBJ1-1; 8 bases align to TRBD1. J was trimmed by 12 bases and V by 0 bases; bases with no gene match: 6. CDR1 and CDR2 from the germline V gene are MNHEY and SVGAGI. The CDR3 length is 13 residues. The CDR3 DNA reads as TGTGCCAGCAGTTACTCGGATGGGGACAGGTCTTTCTTT. Its translation: CASSYSDGDRSFF.

This chain connects TRBV6-1 to TRBJ2-1; 8 bases match TRBD2. Germline V lookup: CDR1 MNHNS, CDR2 SASEGT. V lost 4 bases to trimming and J lost 6 bases; unmatched junction nucleotides: 11. The CDR3 extends over 16 amino acids. The CDR3: CASSARAGDRANEQFF. CDR3 coding DNA: TGTGCCAGCAGTGCCCGAGCGGGAGATCGGGCCAATGAGCAGTTCTTC.

This chain links TRBV27 with TRBJ2-7; D may be TRBD2 (5 bases). V was pared by 2 bases and J by 1 base, with 12 bases between. CDR3 length equals 15 residues. Germline V gene lookup returns CDR1 MNHEY and CDR2 SMNVEV (reference sequence). The CDR3 protein is CASSLTRTPSYEQYF. The CDR3 region has the DNA TGTGCCAGCAGTTTAACCCGGACTCCTTCCTACGAGCAGTACTTC.

The J gene is TRBJ2-2, the V gene TRBV28, with D tentatively TRBD1 (5 bases). V lost 4 bases to trimming and J lost 2 bases, with 11 bases between them. CDR1 MDHEN and CDR2 SYDVKM come from the germline V gene. The CDR3 has 15 amino acids. The CDR3 nucleotides read TGTGCCAGCAGTTCTGGCAGGGCCAACACCGGGGAGCTGTTTTTT. Protein: CASSSGRANTGELFF.

The J gene is TRBJ1-5, the V gene TRBV29-1, with D uncertain. The germline V gene encodes CDR1 SQVTM and CDR2 ANQGSEA. There are 12 residues in the CDR3. V gave up 6 bases and J gave up 10 bases, with 16 bases separating them. The chain's CDR3 is CSVGTEGSPQHF. The DNA of the CDR3 is TGCAGCGTGGGAACAGAGGGATCACCCCAGCATTTT.

The V call is TRBV7-8, the J call TRBJ2-6; D is unresolved. The CDR3 is 16 residues long. CDR1 is SGHVS, CDR2 FQNEAQ, per germline. V lost 0 bases to trimming and J lost 3 bases, with 9 bases between them. The CDR3 DNA reads TGTGCCAGCAGCTTAGCGAGCGCCTTTGGGGCCAACGTCCTGACTTTC. Translating gives CASSLASAFGANVLTF.

This clone was observed a handful of times. V gene TRBV19 combines with J gene TRBJ1-5, with D unresolved. Trimming left V 6 bases short and J 3 bases short, with 15 bases between. The CDR3 loop spans 15 amino acids. Germline CDR1 is LNHDA and CDR2 is SQIVND (reference sequence). CDR3 protein: CASSLGRRDNQPQHF. The CDR3 DNA is TGTGCCAGTAGCTTAGGGCGACGGGACAATCAGCCCCAGCATTTT.

The rearrangement joins TRBV5-4 to TRBJ1-1, with D perhaps TRBD1 (6 bases). CDR3 length: 13 amino acids. V was trimmed by 0 bases and J by 7 bases, leaving 10 bases between them. Germline V gene lookup returns CDR1 SGHNT and CDR2 YYREEE (reference sequence). The CDR3 loop reads CASSLDRAIEAFF. CDR3 DNA: TGTGCCAGCAGCTTGGACAGGGCCATTGAAGCTTTCTTT.

This chain uses TRBV7-6 with TRBJ2-2; no clear D gene. The CDR3 length is 12 residues. The V gene's germline CDR1 is SGHVS and CDR2 FNYEAQ. As DNA, the CDR3 is TGTGCAATAGCAGCGAACACCGGGGAGCTGTTTTTT. Residues: CAIAANTGELFF.

The chain is built from TRBV28 and TRBJ2-3; the match to TRBD2 covers 10 bases. CDR3 length: 17 residues. The V segment lost 8 bases and the J segment 0 bases; nucleotides outside the gene matches: 11. The V gene's germline CDR1 is MDHEN and CDR2 SYDVKM. CDR3 DNA: TGTGCCAGCCTGCCCTTAGCGGGAGGCTCTAGCACAGATACGCAGTATTTT. This encodes CASLPLAGGSSTDTQYF.